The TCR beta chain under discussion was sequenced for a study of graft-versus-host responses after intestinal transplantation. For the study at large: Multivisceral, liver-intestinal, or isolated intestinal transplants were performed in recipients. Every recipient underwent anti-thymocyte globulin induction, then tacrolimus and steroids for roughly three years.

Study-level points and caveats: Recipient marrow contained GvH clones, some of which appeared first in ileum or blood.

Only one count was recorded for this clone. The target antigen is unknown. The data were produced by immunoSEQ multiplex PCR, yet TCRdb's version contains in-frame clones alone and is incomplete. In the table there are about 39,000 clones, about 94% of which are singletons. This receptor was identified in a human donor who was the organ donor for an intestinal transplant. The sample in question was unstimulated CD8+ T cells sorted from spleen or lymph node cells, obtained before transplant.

This chain's CDR3 is CASSVASSGGETQYF. For the CDR3, the DNA is TGTGCCAGCAGCGTAGCCTCGTCAGGTGGAGAGACCCAGTACTTC. This chain joins TRBV9 and TRBJ2-5; D gene uncertain. The CDR3 spans 15 residues. Germline CDR1 reads SGDLS; CDR2 reads YYNGEE. Trimming took off 0 bases at V and 4 bases at J, with 13 bases between the two ends.